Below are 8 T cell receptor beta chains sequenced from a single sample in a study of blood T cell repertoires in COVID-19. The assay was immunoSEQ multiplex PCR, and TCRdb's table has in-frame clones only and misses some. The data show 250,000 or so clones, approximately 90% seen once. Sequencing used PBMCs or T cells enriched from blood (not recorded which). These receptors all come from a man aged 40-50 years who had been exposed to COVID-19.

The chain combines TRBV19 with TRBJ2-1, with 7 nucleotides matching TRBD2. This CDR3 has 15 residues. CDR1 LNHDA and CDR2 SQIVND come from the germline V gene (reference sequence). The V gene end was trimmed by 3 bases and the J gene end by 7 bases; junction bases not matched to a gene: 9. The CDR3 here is CASSIGLAEGNEQFF. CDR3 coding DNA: TGTGCCAGTAGTATTGGTCTAGCGGAAGGGAATGAGCAGTTCTTC.

As DNA, the CDR3 is TGTGCCAGCAGTGAGGGAGGCTACGAGCAGTACTTC. Translated, it gives CASSEGGYEQYF. The V gene is TRBV6-1, the J gene TRBJ2-7; a possible D gene is TRBD2 (6 bases). CDR3 size: 12 residues. CDR1 and CDR2 (germline): MNHNS, SASEGT. Trimming removed 3 bases from V and 3 bases from J, with 6 bases in between.

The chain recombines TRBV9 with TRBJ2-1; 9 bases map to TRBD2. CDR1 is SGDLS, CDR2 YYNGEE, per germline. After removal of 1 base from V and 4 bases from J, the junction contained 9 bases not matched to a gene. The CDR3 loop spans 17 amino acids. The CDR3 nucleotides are TGTGCCAGCAGCGTACATTGGCGGGAGGGCCAGTACAATGAGCAGTTCTTC. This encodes CASSVHWREGQYNEQFF.

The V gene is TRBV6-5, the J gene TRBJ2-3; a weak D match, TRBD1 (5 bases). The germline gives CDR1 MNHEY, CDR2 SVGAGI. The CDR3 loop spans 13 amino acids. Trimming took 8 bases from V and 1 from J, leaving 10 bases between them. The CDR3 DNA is TGTGCCAGCCGGAAGGGGCGCACAGATACGCAGTATTTT. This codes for CASRKGRTDTQYF.

CDR3 bases: TGTGCCATCGGGGTAGGAAAAACTAGCGGGATGGTCGAGCAGTACTTC. Protein: CAIGVGKTSGMVEQYF. The chain uses TRBV10-3 and TRBJ2-7, with 10 positions matching TRBD2. Per germline, CDR1 ENHRY and CDR2 SYGVKD. V gave up 8 bases and J gave up 6 bases; unmatched junction bases: 16. The CDR3 runs to 16 residues.

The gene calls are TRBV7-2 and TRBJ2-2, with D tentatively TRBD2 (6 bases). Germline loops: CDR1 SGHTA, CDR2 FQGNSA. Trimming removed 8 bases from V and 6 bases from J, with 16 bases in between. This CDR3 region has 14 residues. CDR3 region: CASLSKRRAGELFF. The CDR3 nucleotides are TGTGCCAGCCTAAGTAAACGGAGGGCCGGGGAGCTGTTTTTT.

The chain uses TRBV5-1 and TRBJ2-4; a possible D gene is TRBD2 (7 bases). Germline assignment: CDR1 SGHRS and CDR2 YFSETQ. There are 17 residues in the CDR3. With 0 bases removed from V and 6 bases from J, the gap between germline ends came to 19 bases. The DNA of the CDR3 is TGCGCCAGCAGCTTGGTGGCGGGGGCGGGAGAATTAAACATTCAGTACTTC. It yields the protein CASSLVAGAGELNIQYF.

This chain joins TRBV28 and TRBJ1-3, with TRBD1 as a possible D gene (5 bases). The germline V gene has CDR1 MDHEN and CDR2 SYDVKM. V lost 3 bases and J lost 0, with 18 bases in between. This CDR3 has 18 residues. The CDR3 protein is CASSFGLFGGLSGNTIYF. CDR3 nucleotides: TGTGCCAGCAGTTTTGGATTATTCGGGGGTCTCTCTGGAAACACCATATATTTT.